The entry that follows covers one T cell receptor (beta chain) sequence. What it recognizes is unknown. A junction boundary mismatches the germline segment, possibly from a read error. The V gene's germline CDR1 is SQVTM and CDR2 ANQGSEA. The CDR3 contains 11 residues. These data are taken from a study of molecular identifiers for immune sequencing clone quantification. Study-level findings and limits: Under 1% of molecules in naive cells, but over 98% of effector molecules, belonged to clones above 20 RNA copies.

Using its own MiXCR run on the PCR reads, TCRdb lists one record per CDR3 protein. The sample lists roughly 9,700 distinct CDR3 sequences, approximately 19% occurring once. The chain employs TRBV29-1 and TRBJ1-2; tentatively, D is TRBD1 (5 bases). The TCR sequence derives from a human donor in good health. Some libraries in this study had Jurkat cell RNA spiked in. The sequenced sample consisted of naive CD8+ T cells from blood, with Jurkat cell RNA spiked in. Subset meaning: FACS-sorted CD8+CD4-CCR7+CD45RA+ naive T cells. This CDR3 is CSAAGDYGYPF. CDR3 nucleotides: TGCAGCGCCGCGGGGGACTATGGCTACCCCTTC.